Following are 10 T cell receptor beta chains from one sample sequenced in a study of cytomegalovirus exposure and HLA in healthy donors. The study ran its PCR with 60 Vbeta and 13 Jbeta primers. Clones were sequenced by immunoSEQ multiplex PCR, and TCRdb holds only the in-frame ones, with some missing. The sample has around 150,000 clones; 60% to 80% are singletons. The sample was PBMCs. All receptors derive from a woman in her twenties or thirties in good health and CMV-seronegative.

The sample holds a few counts of this clone. CDR3 amino acids: CASSSGTGVGQFF. The DNA for the CDR3 is TGTGCCAGCAGCTCGGGGACAGGCGTGGGGCAGTTCTTC. The chain carries TRBV5-4 and TRBJ2-1, with 8 bases lining up with TRBD1. V shed 3 bases and J 12 bases; nucleotides not matched to a gene: 8. Germline loops: CDR1 SGHNT, CDR2 YYREEE (reference sequence). The length of the CDR3 is 13 residues.

This clone has only one observation. The chain couples TRBV7-8 to TRBJ2-4; maybe TRBD2 (5 bases). Germline V gene lookup returns CDR1 SGHVS and CDR2 FQNEAQ. CDR3 length: 14 residues. The V and J ends lost 5 bases and 7 bases respectively, with 15 bases between them. This CDR3 reads CASSERVERNIQYF. CDR3 nucleotide sequence: TGTGCCAGCAGCGAACGTGTGGAGCGGAACATTCAGTACTTC.

V usage is TRBV6-6 and J usage is TRBJ1-3; no reliable D call. The CDR3 has 15 residues. The germline V gene has CDR1 MNHNY and CDR2 SVGAGI (reference sequence). The germline V and J ends were trimmed by 2 bases and 0 bases, with 8 bases remaining between them. CDR3 coding DNA: TGTGCCAGCAGTTACGAGGGAAGCTCTGGAAACACCATATATTTT. It is translated as CASSYEGSSGNTIYF.

This chain connects TRBV30 to TRBJ1-1; D is ambiguous. The V gene's germline CDR1 is GTSNPN and CDR2 SVGIG (reference sequence). V dropped 0 bases and J dropped 11 bases, with 13 bases sitting between them. The CDR3 is made up of 12 amino acids. Here the CDR3 DNA reads TGTGCCTGGAGTGTTCAGGATCGCGACGCTTTCTTT. It specifies CAWSVQDRDAFF. Full variable domain (outside the CDR3, taken from reference TRBV30 and TRBJ1-1): SQTIHQWPATLVQPVGSPLSLECTVEGTSNPNLYWYRQAAGRGLQLLFYSVGIGQISSEVPQNLSASRPQDRQFILSSKKLLLSDSGFYLCAWSVQDRDAFFGQGTRLTVV.

The rearrangement links TRBV28 to TRBJ1-1; D not resolved. Trimming cost V 3 bases and J 8 bases, with 13 bases left between them. This CDR3 region has 13 residues. CDR1 and CDR2 (germline): MDHEN, SYDVKM. CDR3 in DNA: TGTGCCAGCAGTTTGAGAGGCTCCGGGGAAGCTTTCTTT. Amino acid sequence: CASSLRGSGEAFF.

This clone showed up just once. V is TRBV19 and J is TRBJ2-7; 9 positions match TRBD1. J was trimmed by 4 bases and V by 6 bases; bases with no gene match: 4. The CDR3 is 13 amino acids. From germline, CDR1 is LNHDA and CDR2 SQIVND (reference sequence). The CDR3 DNA follows: TGTGCCAGTAGGGGACAGGGTGATTACGAGCAGTACTTC. Protein product: CASRGQGDYEQYF.

This chain joins TRBV28 and TRBJ1-2; unclear D gene. Germline CDR1 and CDR2: MDHEN and SYDVKM. The V gene lost 2 bases and the J gene lost 12 bases, with 10 bases spanning the gap. CDR3 length equals 11 residues. The CDR3 DNA is TGTGCCAGCAGTTTACTGGGGAGAAACACCTTC. Translating it yields CASSLLGRNTF.

Only one count was recorded for this clone. The rearrangement uses TRBV5-6 and TRBJ1-1; D unclear. Germline CDR1 SGHDT, CDR2 YYEEEE. Between the trimmed V and J ends, which lost 4 bases and 2 bases, there was a span of 15 bases. The CDR3 covers 15 residues. The CDR3 bases are TGTGCCAGCAGCCCAAGACCGACAAGTAACACTGAAGCTTTCTTT. Translation gives CASSPRPTSNTEAFF.

The CDR3 reads CASSPTGPQNTEAFF. The CDR3 DNA reads as TGTGCCAGCTCGCCGACAGGGCCGCAGAACACTGAAGCTTTCTTT. V usage is TRBV18 and J usage is TRBJ1-1, with TRBD1 identical over 7 bases. Germline lookup yields CDR1 KGHSH and CDR2 LQKENI. There are 15 residues in the CDR3. Trimming removed 6 bases from V and 1 base from J; junction bases left unmatched: 8.

The chain combines TRBV4-2 with TRBJ2-3, with TRBD2 identical over 12 bases. This CDR3 spans 15 amino acids. Germline assignment: CDR1 LGHNA and CDR2 YNFKEQ. Germline trimming cut 7 bases from V and 4 bases from J; bases unmatched to any gene: 6. The CDR3 sequence is CASTSLAGGPDTQYF. In DNA form, the CDR3 reads TGTGCCAGCACATCTCTAGCGGGGGGGCCAGATACGCAGTATTTT.